These 4 T cell receptor beta chains originate from one sample sequenced in a study of cytomegalovirus exposure and HLA in healthy donors. The assay was immunoSEQ multiplex PCR, and TCRdb's table has in-frame clones only and misses some. The sample yields roughly 110,000 clones, about nine tenths seen once. Material: PBMCs. These receptors came from a woman in her late teens or twenties in good health and CMV-seropositive.

This chain joins TRBV21-1 and TRBJ2-2; the tabulated D call, TRBD1, remains unverified against the DNA. TRBV21-1 is deemed a pseudogene. The CDR3 runs 16 residues. The CDR3 nucleotides read TGTGCCAGCAGCAAAGATGGGACAGTGAACACCGGGGAGCTGTTTTTT. It encodes CASSKDGTVNTGELFF.

This chain connects TRBV28 to TRBJ2-3, with 7 bases fitting TRBD2. Germline CDR1 reads MDHEN; CDR2 reads SYDVKM. The CDR3 extends over 19 amino acids. V lost 6 bases to trimming and J lost 2 bases; unmatched junction nucleotides: 20. CDR3: CASSPISIGSGDYTDTQYF. The DNA of the CDR3 is TGTGCCAGCAGCCCTATAAGTATAGGGAGCGGGGACTACACAGATACGCAGTATTTT.

CDR3 nucleotides: TGTGCCAGCAGCTTTGGGACAAATCGCAATCAGCCCCAGCATTTT. This encodes CASSFGTNRNQPQHF. The gene calls are TRBV5-8 and TRBJ1-5; D possibly corresponds to TRBD1 (6 bases). V lost 2 bases, J lost 2 bases, and 11 bases lay in between. Germline V gene lookup returns CDR1 SGHTS and CDR2 YDEGEE. The CDR3 runs to 15 residues.

This clone has a single count. The CDR3 DNA is TGTGCCAGCAGCTCCACTCGCGGGACAGGGGTAACAGATACGCAGTATTTT. Protein product: CASSSTRGTGVTDTQYF. The chain links TRBV7-9 to TRBJ2-3, with 10 bases fitting TRBD1. Germline lookup yields CDR1 SEHNR and CDR2 FQNEAQ (reference sequence). The J segment lost 3 bases and the V segment lost 4 bases, leaving 10 bases of the junction unmatched. The CDR3 contains 17 residues.